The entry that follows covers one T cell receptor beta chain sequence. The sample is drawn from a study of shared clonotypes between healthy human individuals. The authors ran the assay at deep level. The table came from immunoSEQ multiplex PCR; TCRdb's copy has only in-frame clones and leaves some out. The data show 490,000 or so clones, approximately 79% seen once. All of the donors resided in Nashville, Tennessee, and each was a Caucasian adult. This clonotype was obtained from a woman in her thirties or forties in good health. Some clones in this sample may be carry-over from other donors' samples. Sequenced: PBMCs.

CDR3: CASSQILAVSDEQYF. As DNA, the CDR3 is TGCGCCAGCAGCCAAATATTAGCGGTAAGCGACGAGCAGTACTTC. The rearrangement uses TRBV4-3 and TRBJ2-7, with D possibly matching TRBD2 (6 bases). Germline V gene sequence: CDR1 LGHNA, CDR2 YSLEER. Between the trimmed V and J ends, which lost 2 bases and 5 bases, there was a span of 16 bases. The CDR3 spans 15 residues.